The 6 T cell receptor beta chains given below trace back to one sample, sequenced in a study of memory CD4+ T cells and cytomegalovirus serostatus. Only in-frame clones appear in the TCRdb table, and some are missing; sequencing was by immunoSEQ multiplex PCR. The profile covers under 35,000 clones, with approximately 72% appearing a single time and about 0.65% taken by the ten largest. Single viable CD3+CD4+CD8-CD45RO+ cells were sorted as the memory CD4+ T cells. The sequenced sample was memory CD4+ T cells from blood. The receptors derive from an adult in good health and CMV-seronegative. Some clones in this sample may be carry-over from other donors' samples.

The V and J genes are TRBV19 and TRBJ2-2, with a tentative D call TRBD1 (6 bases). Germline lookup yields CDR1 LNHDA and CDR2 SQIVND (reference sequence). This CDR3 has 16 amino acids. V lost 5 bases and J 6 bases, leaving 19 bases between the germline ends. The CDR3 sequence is CASSSWGTIAAGELFF. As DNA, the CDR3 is TGTGCCAGTAGTTCGTGGGGGACAATCGCCGCCGGGGAGCTGTTTTTT. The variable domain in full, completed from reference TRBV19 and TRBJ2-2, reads DGGITQSPKYLFRKEGQNVTLSCEQNLNHDAMYWYRQDPGQGLRLIYYSQIVNDFQKGDIAEGYSVSREKKESFPLTVTSAQKNPTAFYLCASSSWGTIAAGELFFGEGSRLTVL.

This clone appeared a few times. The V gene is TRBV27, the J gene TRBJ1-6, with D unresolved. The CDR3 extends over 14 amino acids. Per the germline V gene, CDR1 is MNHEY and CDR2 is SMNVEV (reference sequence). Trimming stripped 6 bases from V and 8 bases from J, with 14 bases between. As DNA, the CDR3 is TGTGCCAGCAGCTTGGAGTGGGTGGATTCACCCCTCCACTTT. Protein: CASSLEWVDSPLHF.

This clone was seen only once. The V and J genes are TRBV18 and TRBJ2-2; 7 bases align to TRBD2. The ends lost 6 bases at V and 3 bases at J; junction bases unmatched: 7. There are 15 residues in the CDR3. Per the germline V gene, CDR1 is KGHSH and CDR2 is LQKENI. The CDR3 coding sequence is TGTGCCAGCTCCCAAGGACTAGAAGACACCGGGGAGCTGTTTTTT. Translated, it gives CASSQGLEDTGELFF.

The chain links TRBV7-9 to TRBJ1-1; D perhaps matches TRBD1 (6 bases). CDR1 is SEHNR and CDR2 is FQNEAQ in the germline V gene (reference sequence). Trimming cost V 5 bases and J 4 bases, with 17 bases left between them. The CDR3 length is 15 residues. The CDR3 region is CASSHGGGLGTEAFF. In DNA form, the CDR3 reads TGTGCCAGCAGCCACGGGGGGGGGCTGGGCACTGAAGCTTTCTTT. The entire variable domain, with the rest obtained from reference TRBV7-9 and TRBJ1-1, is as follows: DTGVSQNPRHKITKRGQNVTFRCDPISEHNRLYWYRQTLGQGPEFLTYFQNEAQLEKSRLLSDRFSAERPKGSFSTLEIQRTEQGDSAMYLCASSHGGGLGTEAFFGQGTRLTVV.

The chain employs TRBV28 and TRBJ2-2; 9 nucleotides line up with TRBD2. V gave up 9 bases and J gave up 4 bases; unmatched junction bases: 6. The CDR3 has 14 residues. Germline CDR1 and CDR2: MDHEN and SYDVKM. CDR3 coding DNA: TGTGCCAGTCTACTTAGCGGGGGCACCGGGGAGCTGTTTTTT. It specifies CASLLSGGTGELFF. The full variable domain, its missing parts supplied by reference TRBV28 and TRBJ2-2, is DVKVTQSSRYLVKRTGEKVFLECVQDMDHENMFWYRQDPGLGLRLIYFSYDVKMKEKGDIPEGYSVSREKKERFSLILESASTNQTSMYLCASLLSGGTGELFFGEGSRLTVL.

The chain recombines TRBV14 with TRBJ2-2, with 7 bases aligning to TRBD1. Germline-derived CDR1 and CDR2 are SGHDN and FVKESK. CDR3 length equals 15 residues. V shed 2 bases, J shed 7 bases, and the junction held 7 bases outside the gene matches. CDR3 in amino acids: CASSQRTGGYGELFF. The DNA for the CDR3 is TGTGCCAGCAGCCAAAGGACAGGCGGATACGGGGAGCTGTTTTTT.